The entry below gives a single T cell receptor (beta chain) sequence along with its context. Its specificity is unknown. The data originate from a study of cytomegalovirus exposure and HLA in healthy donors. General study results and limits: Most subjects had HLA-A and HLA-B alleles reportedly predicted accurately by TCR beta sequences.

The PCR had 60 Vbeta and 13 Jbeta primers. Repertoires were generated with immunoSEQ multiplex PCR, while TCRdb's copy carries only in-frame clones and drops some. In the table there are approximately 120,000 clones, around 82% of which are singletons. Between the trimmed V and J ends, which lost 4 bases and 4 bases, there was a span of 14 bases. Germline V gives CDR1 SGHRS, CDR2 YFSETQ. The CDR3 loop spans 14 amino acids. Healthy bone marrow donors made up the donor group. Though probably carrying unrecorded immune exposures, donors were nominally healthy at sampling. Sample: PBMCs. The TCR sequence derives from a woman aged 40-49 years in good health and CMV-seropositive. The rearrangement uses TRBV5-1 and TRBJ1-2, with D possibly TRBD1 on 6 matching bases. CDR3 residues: CASSDRDTVYGYTF. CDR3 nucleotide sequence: TGCGCCAGCAGCGACCGGGACACCGTCTATGGCTACACCTTC.